A single sample gave rise to the 14 T cell receptor beta chains below, sequenced in a study of blood T cells in healthy people across ages. With a J-beta primer mix and a sample-barcoded 5' primer, a second PCR ran 7 to 11 cycles. Each CDR3 protein is one row after TCRdb ran MiXCR on the 5' RACE reads. The sample carries fewer than 1,000,000 distinct CDR3 sequences, about 46% recorded once. Sequencing was done on a sample of blood. Receptor source: an elderly man in good health.

The sample holds a few counts of this clonotype. The V and J genes are TRBV6-6 and TRBJ2-7; 10 nucleotides match TRBD2. This CDR3 is 15 amino acids long. Germline trimming cut 2 bases from V and 6 bases from J; bases unmatched to any gene: 7. CDR1 is MNHNY and CDR2 is SVGAGI in the germline V gene (reference sequence). For the CDR3, the DNA is TGTGCCAGCAGTTACGAAGGACTAGCGGCCTCCGAGCAGTACTTC. It translates to CASSYEGLAASEQYF.

The chain is built from TRBV6-4 and TRBJ2-1, with 7 bases lining up with TRBD2. The CDR3 is made up of 16 amino acids. With V trimmed by 6 bases and J by 1 base, 9 bases remained unmatched. Germline loops: CDR1 MRHNA, CDR2 SNTAGT. The CDR3 DNA reads TGTGCCAGCAGACGGGGAGGGGATTGGTCCTACAATGAGCAGTTCTTC. Translating gives CASRRGGDWSYNEQFF.

As regards this clonotype: Here the CDR3 omits its conserved ending phenylalanine or tryptophan, so a read error is the likely source. The J gene is TRBJ2-1, the V gene TRBV11-1; TRBD2 aligns across 10 bases. The CDR3 sequence is 20 residues long. The V gene's germline CDR1 is SGHAT and CDR2 FQDESV (reference sequence). V gave up 3 bases and J gave up 5 bases; unmatched junction bases: 19. DNA of the CDR3: TGTGCCAGCAGCTTTTCTAGCGGGAGAGTAAATGCCTTCCGGGACAATGAGCAGTTCTTA. Its translation is CASSFSSGRVNAFRDNEQFL.

This clonotype has more than one count but fewer than ten. This chain uses TRBV6-1 with TRBJ2-7; the D gene is possibly TRBD1 (7 bases). The germline CDR1 and CDR2 sequences are MNHNS and SASEGT. This CDR3 has 13 amino acids. Trimming cost V 4 bases and J 4 bases, with 11 bases left between them. The CDR3 sequence is CASSGAGGYEQYF. CDR3 DNA sequence: TGTGCCAGCAGTGGAGCAGGGGGGTACGAGCAGTACTTC.

This clonotype was found many times. A much larger clone lies a single base off, so this may be a read error. This rearrangement joins TRBV29-1 to TRBJ1-2; D is unresolved. Between the trimmed V and J ends, which lost 5 bases and 4 bases, there was a span of 17 bases. The CDR3 is made up of 14 amino acids. CDR1 and CDR2 (germline): SQVTM, ANQGSEA. CDR3 coding DNA: TGCAGCGTTCATGCTTGCGGGGAGACCTATGGCTACACCTTC. Translated, it gives CSVHACGETYGYTF.

In DNA, the CDR3 is TGTGCCAGCAGCTCAGAGCGGTTCCCCTCCTACGAGCAGTACTTC. It specifies CASSSERFPSYEQYF. V is TRBV7-9 and J is TRBJ2-7; perhaps TRBD2 as D (5 bases). Trimming took 4 bases from V and 0 from J, leaving 13 bases between them. The CDR3 covers 15 residues. In germline, CDR1 is SEHNR, CDR2 FQNEAQ (reference sequence).

This clonotype was picked up a small number of times. The chain combines TRBV10-3 with TRBJ2-7; 7 bases fit TRBD1. After removal of 10 bases from V and 1 base from J, the junction contained 7 bases not matched to a gene. Germline loops: CDR1 ENHRY, CDR2 SYGVKD. The length of the CDR3 is 13 residues. The CDR3 reads CATRDSSSYEQYF. The CDR3 coding sequence is TGTGCCACCCGGGACAGTTCATCCTACGAGCAGTACTTC.

This clonotype was seen only a few times. The chain recombines TRBV6-2 or TRBV6-3 with TRBJ2-1, with D maybe TRBD2 (5 bases). CDR3 length: 17 residues. V dropped 4 bases and J dropped 0 bases, with 16 bases sitting between them. Germline-derived CDR1 and CDR2 are MNHEY and SVGEGT. The CDR3 coding sequence is TGTGCCAGCAGTTCCGCCACTAGGTCCCCCTCCTACAATGAGCAGTTCTTC. Residues: CASSSATRSPSYNEQFF.

Worth noting for this clonotype: At one end, the junction sequence differs from germline, possibly due to a read error. This sequence joins TRBV20-1 and TRBJ1-5; the D gene is possibly TRBD1 (6 bases). Germline CDR1 is DFQATT and CDR2 is SNEGSKA (reference sequence). This CDR3 has 14 amino acids. CDR3 sequence: CSATPPGHNQPRHF. The CDR3 nucleotides read TGCAGTGCTACACCTCCGGGACACAATCAGCCCCGGCATTTT.

The chain carries TRBV7-2 and TRBJ2-3; TRBD2 aligns across 9 bases. In germline, CDR1 is SGHTA, CDR2 FQGNSA. CDR3 size: 17 residues. V gave up 1 base and J gave up 6 bases; unmatched junction bases: 11. The CDR3 reads CASSLVSAGGLGDTQYF. In DNA, the CDR3 is TGTGCCAGCAGCTTAGTCTCAGCGGGAGGTCTGGGTGATACGCAGTATTTT.

In this sample, this clonotype turned up many times. This chain joins TRBV25-1 and TRBJ2-5, with TRBD1 matching 8 bases. The length of the CDR3 is 17 residues. V gave up 8 bases and J gave up 5 bases; unmatched junction bases: 19. The germline gives CDR1 MGHDK, CDR2 SYGVNS. CDR3 nucleotide sequence: TGTGCCAGCGTTAATGCGGGCCAGGGGGCGTATTTTGAGACCCAGTACTTC. This codes for CASVNAGQGAYFETQYF.

Points on this clonotype: This clone may be a read error of a much larger clone one base away. The V gene is TRBV4-3, the J gene TRBJ2-4; possible D gene TRBD2, 6 bases. CDR3 length equals 15 residues. V was trimmed by 4 bases and J by 10 bases, leaving 20 bases between them. Looked up from germline, CDR1 is LGHNA and CDR2 is YSLEER. The CDR3 reads CASSRERERAQIQYF. CDR3 nucleotides: TGCGCCAGCAGCCGAGAAAGGGAGCGGGCCCAAATTCAGTACTTC.

The chain recombines TRBV6-5 with TRBJ1-2; 8 bases are a match to TRBD1. Germline V gene sequence: CDR1 MNHEY, CDR2 SVGAGI. Trimming removed 10 bases from V and 8 bases from J; junction bases left unmatched: 15. CDR3 length: 14 amino acids. In nucleotides, the CDR3 is TGTGCCACTAAGAACGGACAGGGAGTGGTAGGCTACACCTTC. This encodes CATKNGQGVVGYTF.

The chain recombines TRBV29-1 with TRBJ1-4; D call uncertain. The CDR3 runs to 13 residues. Germline CDR1 and CDR2: SQVTM and ANQGSEA. V lost 8 bases to trimming and J lost 6 bases, with 16 bases between them. As DNA, the CDR3 is TGCAGCACCTTGAGGGCGGGCGATGAAAAACTGTTTTTT. Its protein product is CSTLRAGDEKLFF.